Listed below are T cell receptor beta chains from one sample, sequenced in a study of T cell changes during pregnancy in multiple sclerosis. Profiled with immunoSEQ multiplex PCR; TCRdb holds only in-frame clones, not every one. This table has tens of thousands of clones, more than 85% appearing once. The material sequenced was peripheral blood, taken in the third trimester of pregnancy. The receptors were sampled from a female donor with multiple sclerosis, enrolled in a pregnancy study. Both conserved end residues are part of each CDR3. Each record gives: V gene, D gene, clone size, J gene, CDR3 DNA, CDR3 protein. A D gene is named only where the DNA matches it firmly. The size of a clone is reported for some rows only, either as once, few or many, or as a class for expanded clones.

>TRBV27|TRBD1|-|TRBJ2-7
TGTGCCAGCAGTTTATCCGGGACAGGGTCCGAGCAGTACTTC
CASSLSGTGSEQYF
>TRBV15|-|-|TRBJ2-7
TGTGCCACCAGCAGAGACAGGGGCCAGGGCGAGCAGTACTTC
CATSRDRGQGEQYF
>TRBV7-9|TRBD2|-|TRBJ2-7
TGTGCCAGCAGCGGGTCGCTAGCGGGGGTCTCCTACGAGCAGTACTTC
CASSGSLAGVSYEQYF
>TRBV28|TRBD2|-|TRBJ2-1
TGTGCCAGCAGTTTTGCGGGAGGGTGGAATGAGCAGTTCTTC
CASSFAGGWNEQFF
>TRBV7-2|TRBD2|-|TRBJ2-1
TGTGCCAGCAGCCCCGGACTAGCGGGAGGGTACTCCTACAATGAGCAGTTCTTC
CASSPGLAGGYSYNEQFF
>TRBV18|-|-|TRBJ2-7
TGTGCCAGCTCATTCGGAGGGCAGGGAAGGTCCGAGCAGTACTTC
CASSFGGQGRSEQYF
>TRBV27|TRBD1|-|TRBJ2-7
TGTGCCAGCAGTTTAAAAGGGGGCGGGCACGAGCAGTACTTC
CASSLKGGGHEQYF
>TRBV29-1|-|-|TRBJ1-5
TGCAGCGTTGGGGGCCGAGGCGATCAGCCCCAGCATTTT
CSVGGRGDQPQHF
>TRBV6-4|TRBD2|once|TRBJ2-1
TGTGCCAGCAGTGATTCTACTAGCGGGAGTGGTGAGCAGTTCTTC
CASSDSTSGSGEQFF
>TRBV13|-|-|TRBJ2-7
TGTGCCAGCAGCGACGGGATTAGTTTGTACGAGCAGTACTTC
CASSDGISLYEQYF
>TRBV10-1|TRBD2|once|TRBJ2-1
TGCGCCAGCAGTGAAAGAGCGGGAGGGCGGCGAAATGAGCAGTTCTTC
CASSERAGGRRNEQFF
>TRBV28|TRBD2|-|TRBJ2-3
TGTGCCAGCAGTACGGGACTAGCGGCGCCTTATTTT
CASSTGLAAPYF
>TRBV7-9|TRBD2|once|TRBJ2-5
TGTGCCAGCAGCTTAGGCAAACGAGCGGGAGTAAACCAAGAGACCCAGTACTTC
CASSLGKRAGVNQETQYF
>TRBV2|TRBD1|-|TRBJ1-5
TGTGCCGGGTCGACAGGGCTCGGGAATCAGCCCCAGCATTTT
CAGSTGLGNQPQHF
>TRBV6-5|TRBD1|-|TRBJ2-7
TGTGCCAGCAGTGTACCCGGGACAGGGGTCAACGAGCAGTACTTC
CASSVPGTGVNEQYF
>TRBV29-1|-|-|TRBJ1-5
TGCAGCGTTGAAGGGCAGGGTGGTCAGCCCCAGCATTTT
CSVEGQGGQPQHF
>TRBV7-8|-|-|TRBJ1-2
TGTGCCAGCACGGGAGACAGCCTTTCTAACTATGGCTACACCTTC
CASTGDSLSNYGYTF
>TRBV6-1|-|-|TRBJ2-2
TGTGCCAGCAGTGATTACAGTCGGCTCTCCGGGGAGCTGTTTTTT
CASSDYSRLSGELFF
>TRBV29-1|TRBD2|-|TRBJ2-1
TGCAGCTCCCGGACTAGCGGATACAATGAGCAGTTCTTC
CSSRTSGYNEQFF
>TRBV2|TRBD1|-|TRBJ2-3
TGTGCCAGCAGTGTGTCGGACAGGGGGCCTTCTAGCACAGATACGCAGTATTTT
CASSVSDRGPSSTDTQYF
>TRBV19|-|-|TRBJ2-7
TGTGCCAGTGAAGACGGAGATGGGTACGAGCAGTACTTC
CASEDGDGYEQYF
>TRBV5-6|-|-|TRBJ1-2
TGTGCCAGCAGCTTGATAAACTCGGGCTACACCTTC
CASSLINSGYTF
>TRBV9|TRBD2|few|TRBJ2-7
TGTGCCAGCAGCGTAGCGGCGGGAGGGCTCTACGAGCAGTACTTC
CASSVAAGGLYEQYF
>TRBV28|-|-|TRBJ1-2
TGTGCCAGCAGTAGGCGGGGGATCTATGGCTACACCTTC
CASSRRGIYGYTF
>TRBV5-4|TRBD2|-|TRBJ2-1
TGTGCCAGCAGCTCGGGACTAGCGGGATCCGCAGGTGAGCAGTTCTTC
CASSSGLAGSAGEQFF
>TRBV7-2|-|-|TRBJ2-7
TGTGCCAGCAGCTTAGCGCTGGAGCATGGCTACGAGCAGTACTTC
CASSLALEHGYEQYF
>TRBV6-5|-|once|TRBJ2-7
TGTGCCAGCAGTGGCTGGAGAGAGCAGTACTTC
CASSGWREQYF
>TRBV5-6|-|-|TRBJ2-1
TGTGCCAGCAGCGTAGCGTATGAGCAGTTCTTC
CASSVAYEQFF
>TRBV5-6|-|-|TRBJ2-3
TGTGCCAGCAGCTTGTATATATTCGCCTCGGGTGACACGCAGTATTTT
CASSLYIFASGDTQYF
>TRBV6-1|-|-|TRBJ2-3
TGTGCCAGCAGTGCGCGGGACCCTAGCACAGATACGCAGTATTTT
CASSARDPSTDTQYF
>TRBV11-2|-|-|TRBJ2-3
TGTGCCAGCAGCTCGGACAGTCCAGATACGCAGTATTTT
CASSSDSPDTQYF
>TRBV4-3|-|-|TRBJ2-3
TGCGCCAGCAGCCAAGACGGCGGGCGCACCACAGATACGCAGTATTTT
CASSQDGGRTTDTQYF
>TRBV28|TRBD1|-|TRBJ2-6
TGTGCCAGCAGTTTATATGGGACAGGGGCTCGTCCGGCCAACGTCCTGACTTTC
CASSLYGTGARPANVLTF
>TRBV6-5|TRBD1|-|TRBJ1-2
TGTGCCAGCAGTTATTCTCCCACAGGGGAAAGCTACACCTTC
CASSYSPTGESYTF
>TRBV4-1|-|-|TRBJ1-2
TGCGCCAGCAGCCAAGATGTTGCAGGAGGCTACACCTTC
CASSQDVAGGYTF
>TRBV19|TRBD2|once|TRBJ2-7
TGTGCCAGTAGTTCTGGACTAGCGGAAACCTACGAGCAGTACTTC
CASSSGLAETYEQYF
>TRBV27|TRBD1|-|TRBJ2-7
TGTGCCAGCAGTCTACGGGGGACAGGATCCTACGAGCAGTACTTC
CASSLRGTGSYEQYF
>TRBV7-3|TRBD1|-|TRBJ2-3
TGTGCCAGCAGCTTAGTGGGACAGGCAAGCACAGATACGCAGTATTTT
CASSLVGQASTDTQYF
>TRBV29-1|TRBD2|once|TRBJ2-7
TGCAGCGCAAGGACTAGCGGGAGCGGTAAGGGCGAGCAGTACTTC
CSARTSGSGKGEQYF
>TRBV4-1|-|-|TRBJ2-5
TGCGCCAGCCGCGACCGGGGAACGGCAGAGACCCAGTACTTC
CASRDRGTAETQYF
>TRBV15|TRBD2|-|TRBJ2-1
TGTGCCACCAGCACCCAGTGGGAGGGTCACAATGAGCAGTTCTTC
CATSTQWEGHNEQFF
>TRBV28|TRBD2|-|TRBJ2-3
TGTGCCAGCAGTTTGCCCCTAGCGGAGATAGGTAGCACAGATACGCAGTATTTT
CASSLPLAEIGSTDTQYF
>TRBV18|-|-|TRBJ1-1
TGTGCCAGCTCACCTCCGGGGATGGGCACTGAAGCTTTCTTT
CASSPPGMGTEAFF
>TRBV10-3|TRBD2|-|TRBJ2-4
TGTGCCATCAGTGAGTCGGGAGGGAGCCTAGCCAAAAACATTCAGTACTTC
CAISESGGSLAKNIQYF
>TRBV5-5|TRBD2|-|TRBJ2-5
TGTGCCAGCAGCTTGGTCTGGGGACTAGCGGGAGTCGAGGAGACCCAGTACTTC
CASSLVWGLAGVEETQYF
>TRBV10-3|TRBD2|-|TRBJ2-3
TGTGCCATCAGTGAGTCGCGCGCTGCGGGAGGTGTAACAGATACGCAGTATTTT
CAISESRAAGGVTDTQYF
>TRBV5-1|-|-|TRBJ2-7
TGCGCCAGCAGCCCGGGACTGGTAGCCTACGAGCAGTACTTC
CASSPGLVAYEQYF
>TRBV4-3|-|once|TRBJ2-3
TGCGCCAGCAGCCAGTCCGGGACATCTAGCACAGATACGCAGTATTTT
CASSQSGTSSTDTQYF
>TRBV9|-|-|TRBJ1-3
TGTGCCAGCAGCGCTGGAGGGAGCTCTGGAAACACCATATATTTT
CASSAGGSSGNTIYF
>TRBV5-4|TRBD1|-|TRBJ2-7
TGTGCCAGCAGCTTCGCTCCGGACAGGGGGGGCGAGCAGTACTTC
CASSFAPDRGGEQYF
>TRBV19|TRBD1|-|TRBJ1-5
TGTGCCAGTAGTTCGGACAGGGGGGGCAATCAGCCCCAGCATTTT
CASSSDRGGNQPQHF
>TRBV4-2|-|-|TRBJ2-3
TGTGCCAGCAGCCCTAGACAGGAGTTTACAGATACGCAGTATTTT
CASSPRQEFTDTQYF
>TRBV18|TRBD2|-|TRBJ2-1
TGTGCCAGCTCACCCTTTAGCGGGAGAAGTAGTTATGAGCAGTTCTTC
CASSPFSGRSSYEQFF
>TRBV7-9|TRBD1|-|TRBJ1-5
TGTGCCAGCAGCTTTAGAGGGACAGGGGCCCATCAGCCCCAGCATTTT
CASSFRGTGAHQPQHF
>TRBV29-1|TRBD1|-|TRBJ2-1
TGCAGCGTAGAGGGACAGGGGGCTAAAGTCGGGAAGTTCTTC
CSVEGQGAKVGKFF
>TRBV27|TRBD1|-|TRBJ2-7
TGTGCCAGCAGTATGACAGGGACCACCCACGAGCAGTACTTC
CASSMTGTTHEQYF
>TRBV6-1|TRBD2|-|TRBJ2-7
TGTGCCAGCGGTGGACTAGCGGGGACTGAGCAGTACTTC
CASGGLAGTEQYF
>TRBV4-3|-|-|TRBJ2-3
TGCGCCAGCAGCCAAGGGGCGAGCGGACCTAGCACAGATACGCAGTATTTT
CASSQGASGPSTDTQYF